The 30 T cell receptor beta chains below were found in one sample sequenced in a study of T cell clones after liver transplantation. Profiled with immunoSEQ multiplex PCR; TCRdb holds only in-frame clones, not every one. This sample yields about 70,000 clones, of which 75% to 90% are seen a single time; approximately 0.81% belongs to the top ten. This sample comprised CD4+ T cells from blood, obtained 12 months after liver transplant. These receptors all come from a human patient who received a liver transplant. Some T cells may be the graft donor's.

This chain links TRBV5-1 with TRBJ2-7; 8 bases are shared with TRBD1. CDR3 length: 15 amino acids. Germline trimming cut 3 bases from V and 4 bases from J; bases unmatched to any gene: 9. The V gene's germline CDR1 is SGHRS and CDR2 YFSETQ. This CDR3 reads CASSSTGGTGYEQYF. CDR3 in DNA: TGCGCCAGCAGCTCCACAGGGGGAACAGGGTACGAGCAGTACTTC.

The chain employs TRBV5-1 and TRBJ1-4; a weak D match, TRBD1 (6 bases). Trimming removed 1 base from V and 8 bases from J, with 12 bases in between. The germline CDR1 and CDR2 sequences are SGHRS and YFSETQ. This CDR3 comprises 14 residues. The CDR3 is CASSLLQGGEKLFF. The CDR3 DNA reads as TGCGCCAGCAGCTTGCTACAGGGTGGCGAAAAACTGTTTTTT.

Only a few counts were recorded for this clone. The V call is TRBV28, the J call TRBJ1-1; D ambiguous. The CDR3 consists of 14 residues. V was clipped by 2 bases and J by 1 base, with 8 bases between them. The germline V gene has CDR1 MDHEN and CDR2 SYDVKM. Written as DNA, the CDR3 is TGTGCCAGCAGTTTAATACAGCCGAACACTGAAGCTTTCTTT. It codes for CASSLIQPNTEAFF.

The chain has TRBV18 and TRBJ2-5; TRBD1 aligns across 7 bases. The V and J ends lost 3 bases and 1 base, in that order; junction bases with no gene match: 5. The CDR3 has 15 amino acids. Germline assignment: CDR1 KGHSH and CDR2 LQKENI. The CDR3 nucleotides read TGTGCCAGCTCACCCCAAGGGGGCGGCCAAGAGACCCAGTACTTC. This translates into CASSPQGGGQETQYF.

This clone appeared a single time. J is TRBJ2-7 and V is TRBV6-1; 7 bases align to TRBD1. CDR3 size: 13 residues. Germline CDR1 is MNHNS and CDR2 is SASEGT. Trimming took 6 bases from V and 5 from J; bases not matched to a gene: 7. CDR3 in DNA: TGTGCCAGCAGGGCAGGGGGTATCCACGAGCAGTACTTC. It translates to CASRAGGIHEQYF.

V is TRBV5-1 and J is TRBJ2-7; 10 bases agree with TRBD2. The CDR3 extends over 15 amino acids. Germline CDR1 is SGHRS and CDR2 is YFSETQ. The V segment lost 5 bases and the J segment 5 bases; nucleotides outside the gene matches: 10. CDR3: CASRSPGLAFHEQYF. The CDR3 nucleotides read TGCGCCAGCAGGAGCCCGGGACTAGCGTTCCACGAGCAGTACTTC.

The chain joins TRBV11-1 to TRBJ2-1; 7 bases fit TRBD2. This CDR3 comprises 16 residues. Germline trimming cut 2 bases from V and 0 bases from J; bases unmatched to any gene: 4. Germline-derived CDR1 and CDR2 are SGHAT and FQDESV (reference sequence). CDR3 loop: CASSLSWGGSYNEQFF. DNA of the CDR3: TGTGCCAGCAGCTTAAGTTGGGGGGGCTCCTACAATGAGCAGTTCTTC.

The CDR3 DNA is TGTGCCAGCAGCTTAGCTTCGGACTCTGGGGCCAACGTCCTGACTTTC. It translates to CASSLASDSGANVLTF. This chain joins TRBV7-8 and TRBJ2-6; D remains unclear. There are 16 residues in the CDR3. Deletions cut 0 bases from V and 0 bases from J, with 6 bases between. CDR1 and CDR2 (germline): SGHVS, FQNEAQ.

This rearrangement joins TRBV7-2 to TRBJ2-3; no clear D gene. The CDR3 covers 12 residues. Trimming removed 5 bases from V and 3 bases from J, with 6 bases in between. The germline CDR1 and CDR2 sequences are SGHTA and FQGNSA. The CDR3 nucleotides are TGTGCCAGCAGCCGAACAACAGATACGCAGTATTTT. This encodes CASSRTTDTQYF.

The genes are TRBV28 and TRBJ1-3, with D unresolved. Trimming shortened V by 5 bases and J by 0 bases, and 11 bases separated the two germline ends. The CDR3 length is 15 residues. The V gene's germline CDR1 is MDHEN and CDR2 SYDVKM. The CDR3 sequence is CASSPTAISGNTIYF. DNA of the CDR3: TGTGCCAGCAGTCCCACCGCAATCTCTGGAAACACCATATATTTT.

The chain links TRBV7-8 to TRBJ2-7; D is unclear. Trimming removed 4 bases at V and 0 bases at J, with 13 bases between. CDR3 size: 15 residues. The germline V gene has CDR1 SGHVS and CDR2 FQNEAQ. CDR3 DNA: TGTGCCAGCAGCTGGTCGCAGGTGAGCTCCTACGAGCAGTACTTC. This codes for CASSWSQVSSYEQYF.

The genes are TRBV2 and TRBJ2-3; D is unclear. Germline lookup yields CDR1 SNHLY and CDR2 FYNNEI. The V end lost 7 bases, the J end lost 4 bases, and 9 bases lay between the germline ends. CDR3 length: 12 residues. CDR3 sequence reads: CASTRVADTQYF. Written as DNA, the CDR3 is TGTGCCAGCACTAGAGTTGCAGATACGCAGTATTTT.

The V call is TRBV2, the J call TRBJ2-1; TRBD1 aligns across 7 bases. The J segment lost 4 bases and the V segment lost 4 bases, leaving 1 base of the junction unmatched. This CDR3 is built from 13 residues. Germline V gene lookup returns CDR1 SNHLY and CDR2 FYNNEI. The CDR3 DNA is TGTGCCAGCAGTGGGGACAGATACAATGAGCAGTTCTTC. Amino acids: CASSGDRYNEQFF.

V is TRBV7-3 and J is TRBJ1-5, with D perhaps TRBD1 (6 bases). The CDR3 runs to 19 residues. Trimming took 7 bases from V and 0 from J, leaving 25 bases between them. Germline loops: CDR1 SGHTA, CDR2 FQGTGA. CDR3 loop: CASTLRGHRIMYSNQPQHF. CDR3 sequence (DNA): TGTGCCAGCACCCTTAGGGGACACCGTATTATGTATAGCAATCAGCCCCAGCATTTT.

V usage is TRBV15 and J usage is TRBJ2-1; maybe TRBD2 (5 bases). This CDR3 is 16 amino acids long. The germline V gene has CDR1 LNHNV and CDR2 YYDKDF (reference sequence). V was clipped by 6 bases and J by 3 bases, with 18 bases between them. The CDR3 protein is CATRTGAGGYYNEQFF. CDR3 nucleotide sequence: TGTGCCACCAGGACGGGTGCGGGCGGGTACTACAATGAGCAGTTCTTC. Drawing the rest from reference TRBV15 and TRBJ2-1, the complete variable domain is DAMVIQNPRYQVTQFGKPVTLSCSQTLNHNVMYWYQQKSSQAPKLLFHYYDKDFNNEADTPDNFQSRRPNTSFCFLDIRSPGLGDTAMYLCATRTGAGGYYNEQFFGPGTRLTVL.

The chain joins TRBV28 to TRBJ2-1, with 10 bases fitting TRBD1. This CDR3 is built from 14 residues. V shed 8 bases and J 7 bases; nucleotides not matched to a gene: 8. Germline V lookup: CDR1 MDHEN, CDR2 SYDVKM. The CDR3 DNA is TGTGCCAGCGAACGACAGGGGGCGCTTAATGAGCAGTTCTTC. Its protein product is CASERQGALNEQFF.

This clone was picked up a small number of times. The chain links TRBV6-1 to TRBJ2-6; D perhaps matches TRBD1 (5 bases). V was pared by 5 bases and J by 2 bases, with 10 bases between. Germline V CDR1 and CDR2: MNHNS, SASEGT. This CDR3 has 15 residues. The CDR3 nucleotides read TGTGCCAGCAGTATCCAGGGTACTGGGGCCAACGTCCTGACTTTC. This translates into CASSIQGTGANVLTF.

The chain combines TRBV27 with TRBJ2-3; 10 positions match TRBD2. The junction had 10 bases not matched to a gene; V was cut back by 7 bases and J by 0 bases. CDR3 length: 17 amino acids. CDR1 is MNHEY, CDR2 SMNVEV, per germline (reference sequence). The DNA of the CDR3 is TGTGCCAGCATCGTAAGCGGACTAGCGGCTAGCACAGATACGCAGTATTTT. This gives the protein CASIVSGLAASTDTQYF.

The chain links TRBV19 to TRBJ2-1, with 7 nucleotides matching TRBD1. The CDR3 has 14 amino acids. After removal of 5 bases from V and 8 bases from J, the junction contained 9 bases not matched to a gene. CDR1 and CDR2 (germline): LNHDA, SQIVND (reference sequence). CDR3 coding DNA: TGTGCCAGTAGTCCCTTGACAGGGTACGATGAGCAGTTCTTC. Protein: CASSPLTGYDEQFF.

The rearrangement joins TRBV10-3 to TRBJ2-5; 7 bases fit TRBD2. This CDR3 contains 13 residues. The V and J ends lost 5 bases and 5 bases, in that order; junction bases with no gene match: 5. Germline V gene sequence: CDR1 ENHRY, CDR2 SYGVKD. CDR3 sequence (DNA): TGTGCCATCAGTCCCGGGGGGACGGAGACCCAGTACTTC. Translation gives CAISPGGTETQYF.

To note about this clone: Its ends do not fully match the called genes, so a read error is possible. This chain uses TRBV7-3 with TRBJ2-1, with D perhaps matching TRBD2 (6 bases). Per the germline V gene, CDR1 is SGHTA and CDR2 is FQGTGA. The CDR3 runs 13 residues. The chain's CDR3 is CASSLGGYTEQFF. CDR3 in DNA: TGTGCCAGCAGCTTAGGGGGGTACACTGAGCAGTTCTTC. Full variable domain (outside the CDR3, taken from reference TRBV7-3 and TRBJ2-1): GAGVSQTPSNKVTEKGKYVELRCDPISGHTALYWYRQSLGQGPEFLIYFQGTGAADDSGLPNDRFFAVRPEGSVSTLKIQRTERGDSAVYLCASSLGGYTEQFFGPGTRLTVL.

The V gene is TRBV7-8, the J gene TRBJ2-1; 12 positions agree with TRBD2. The CDR3 runs 17 residues. V shed 4 bases and J 3 bases; nucleotides not matched to a gene: 7. CDR1 is SGHVS and CDR2 is FQNEAQ in the germline V gene. CDR3 sequence (DNA): TGTGCCAGCAGCTCCCGAGGGGGACTAGCGGGCTACAATGAGCAGTTCTTC. As protein: CASSSRGGLAGYNEQFF.

This chain links TRBV13 with TRBJ1-1; D remains ambiguous. Per the germline V gene, CDR1 is PRHDT and CDR2 is FYEKMQ (reference sequence). Trimming stripped 5 bases from V and 2 bases from J, with 15 bases between. This CDR3 is 15 amino acids long. In nucleotides, the CDR3 is TGTGCCAGCAGCCTCCAGCCGATGTTAAACACTGAAGCTTTCTTT. It is translated as CASSLQPMLNTEAFF.

This clone was detected only once. This chain joins TRBV19 and TRBJ2-3, with TRBD2 matching 9 bases. The germline CDR1 and CDR2 sequences are LNHDA and SQIVND (reference sequence). The CDR3 extends over 15 amino acids. V lost 2 bases and J lost 6; bases outside the gene matches: 6. DNA of the CDR3: TGTGCCAGTAGTATATGGCTAGCGGGAAAGGATACGCAGTATTTT. Its translation is CASSIWLAGKDTQYF.

This sequence joins TRBV29-1 and TRBJ2-3; possibly TRBD2 for D (6 bases). Germline lookup yields CDR1 SQVTM and CDR2 ANQGSEA. V shed 2 bases and J shed 5 bases, with 11 bases lying between them. This CDR3 is built from 13 residues. CDR3 DNA sequence: TGCAGCGTTGAAAGGGGACTTCGAGATACGCAGTATTTT. It translates to CSVERGLRDTQYF.

The rearrangement uses TRBV6-1 and TRBJ1-4; 7 nucleotides match TRBD1. The CDR3 extends over 14 amino acids. CDR1 MNHNS and CDR2 SASEGT come from the germline V gene. V shed 5 bases and J 13 bases; nucleotides not matched to a gene: 13. CDR3 region: CASSTGQFAPGLFF. For the CDR3, the DNA is TGTGCCAGCAGTACGGGACAGTTCGCACCGGGACTGTTTTTT.

The chain carries TRBV7-8 and TRBJ1-4; maybe TRBD1 (5 bases). Germline V lookup: CDR1 SGHVS, CDR2 FQNEAQ. V lost 3 bases and J lost 8, with 13 bases in between. The CDR3 extends over 14 amino acids. Written as DNA, the CDR3 is TGTGCCAGCAGCTTTAGAGGGGCGCGGGAAAAACTGTTTTTT. This codes for CASSFRGAREKLFF.

The chain has TRBV7-2 and TRBJ2-5, with D hard to call. V was shortened by 0 bases and J by 5 bases, with 10 bases between the two germline ends. The CDR3 spans 14 residues. The germline V gene has CDR1 SGHTA and CDR2 FQGNSA. The CDR3 loop reads CASSLARVGETQYF. The CDR3 region has the DNA TGTGCCAGCAGCTTAGCAAGGGTGGGGGAGACCCAGTACTTC.

This clone has a single count. The chain recombines TRBV27 with TRBJ2-7; D is perhaps TRBD2 (6 bases). V was clipped by 2 bases and J by 7 bases, with 12 bases between them. The CDR3 contains 13 residues. The germline gives CDR1 MNHEY, CDR2 SMNVEV (reference sequence). The CDR3: CASSLREGREQYF. The CDR3 bases are TGTGCCAGCAGTTTACGCGAAGGGAGGGAGCAGTACTTC.

The sample holds a few counts of this clone. This sample includes further DNA sequences coding for the same CDR3. The chain has TRBV4-3 and TRBJ1-2; unclear D gene. Germline CDR1 LGHNA, CDR2 YSLEER. The germline V and J ends were trimmed by 1 base and 2 bases, with 2 bases remaining between them. There are 12 residues in the CDR3. The CDR3 DNA reads as TGCGCCAGCAGCCAAGCAAACTATGGCTACACCTTC. This codes for CASSQANYGYTF.